These 19 T cell receptor beta chains were all obtained from the same sample, sequenced in a study of blood T cell repertoires in COVID-19. The assay was immunoSEQ multiplex PCR, and TCRdb's table has in-frame clones only and misses some. The table includes roughly 300,000 clones, about 92% detected once. The specimen sequenced was PBMCs or T cells enriched from blood (not recorded which). The receptors here all came from a woman younger than 45 who had recovered from COVID-19.

The chain recombines TRBV27 with TRBJ1-1, with a possible D match to TRBD1 (6 bases). Trimming took 6 bases from V and 3 from J, leaving 14 bases between them. The germline V gene has CDR1 MNHEY and CDR2 SMNVEV (reference sequence). The CDR3 is made up of 14 amino acids. DNA of the CDR3: TGTGCCAGCAGAGATACAGGGAAGCACACTGAAGCTTTCTTT. Translation: CASRDTGKHTEAFF.

The V and J genes are TRBV2 and TRBJ2-1, with a weak D call TRBD2 (6 bases). Deletions cut 6 bases from V and 9 bases from J, with 21 bases between. The CDR3 consists of 15 residues. Germline lookup yields CDR1 SNHLY and CDR2 FYNNEI. The CDR3 here is CASSIRDLLSGEQFF. CDR3 DNA sequence: TGTGCCAGCAGCATCCGGGACTTACTTTCGGGTGAGCAGTTCTTC.

The genes are TRBV7-9 and TRBJ2-7; maybe TRBD2 (8 bases). From germline, CDR1 is SEHNR and CDR2 FQNEAQ (reference sequence). The CDR3 length is 14 residues. Trimming cost V 3 bases and J 2 bases, with 11 bases left between them. The CDR3 region has the DNA TGTGCCAGCAGCTTCGGGAGGGGGCCCTACGAGCAGTACTTC. Its translation: CASSFGRGPYEQYF.

The chain is built from TRBV6-5 and TRBJ2-1; tentative D call: TRBD2 (5 bases). Trimming left V 4 bases short and J 3 bases short, with 13 bases between. Per germline, CDR1 MNHEY and CDR2 SVGAGI. The CDR3 totals 15 residues. The CDR3 is CASSSQRFGYNEQFF. CDR3 DNA sequence: TGTGCCAGCAGTTCCCAGCGGTTCGGCTACAATGAGCAGTTCTTC.

The J gene is TRBJ1-5, the V gene TRBV7-9; tentative D call: TRBD1 (6 bases). Germline CDR1 reads SEHNR; CDR2 reads FQNEAQ (reference sequence). V was pared by 1 base and J by 3 bases, with 13 bases between. This CDR3 has 16 residues. The chain's CDR3 is CASSLGPQGYNQPQHF. The CDR3 bases are TGTGCCAGCAGCTTAGGTCCACAGGGCTACAATCAGCCCCAGCATTTT.

For the CDR3, the DNA is TGTGCCAGTAGTATAGTGCGGGGTAACACTGAAGCTTTCTTT. This encodes CASSIVRGNTEAFF. The chain has TRBV19 and TRBJ1-1; D gene unclear. The germline CDR1 and CDR2 sequences are LNHDA and SQIVND (reference sequence). The V end was cut by 1 base, the J end by 2 bases, with 8 bases between. The CDR3 sequence is 14 residues long. Drawing the rest from reference TRBV19 and TRBJ1-1, the complete variable domain is DGGITQSPKYLFRKEGQNVTLSCEQNLNHDAMYWYRQDPGQGLRLIYYSQIVNDFQKGDIAEGYSVSREKKESFPLTVTSAQKNPTAFYLCASSIVRGNTEAFFGQGTRLTVV.

This chain joins TRBV28 and TRBJ2-5; 10 bases align to TRBD1. The V segment lost 5 bases and the J segment 4 bases; nucleotides outside the gene matches: 10. Germline CDR1 reads MDHEN; CDR2 reads SYDVKM. The CDR3 is 16 residues long. The CDR3 reads CASSQPGQGTAETQYF. The CDR3, as DNA: TGTGCCAGCAGTCAACCGGGACAGGGGACCGCAGAGACCCAGTACTTC.

V and J are TRBV29-1 and TRBJ2-5; D uncertain. CDR3 length: 11 amino acids. CDR1 and CDR2 (germline): SQVTM, ANQGSEA. Trimming removed 6 bases from V and 4 bases from J, with 9 bases in between. The CDR3 sequence is CSVLSPETQYF. CDR3 DNA sequence: TGCAGCGTCCTTTCCCCAGAGACCCAGTACTTC.

V and J are TRBV9 and TRBJ2-1; TRBD1 is a possible D gene (6 bases). CDR3 length: 12 residues. Trimming cost V 4 bases and J 6 bases, with 8 bases left between them. In germline, CDR1 is SGDLS, CDR2 YYNGEE. CDR3 in DNA: TGTGCCAGCAGCCCAGGGGCCAATGAGCAGTTCTTC. Its translation: CASSPGANEQFF. The whole variable domain, remainder taken from reference TRBV9 and TRBJ2-1, is DSGVTQTPKHLITATGQRVTLRCSPRSGDLSVYWYQQSLDQGLQFLIQYYNGEERAKGNILERFSAQQFPDLHSELNLSSLELGDSALYFCASSPGANEQFFGPGTRLTVL.

The V gene is TRBV5-1, the J gene TRBJ2-7, with TRBD1 matching over 8 bases. CDR1 and CDR2 from the germline V gene are SGHRS and YFSETQ. V was clipped by 0 bases and J by 6 bases; unmatched bases: 5. There are 14 residues in the CDR3. The CDR3 sequence is CASSLGTGPGEQYF. CDR3 nucleotide sequence: TGCGCCAGCAGCTTGGGGACAGGGCCCGGCGAGCAGTACTTC.

The DNA for the CDR3 is TGCGCCAGCAGCTTGGAGATTCCAGGACTAGCGAGACTCACAGATACGCAGTATTTT. This gives the protein CASSLEIPGLARLTDTQYF. The V and J genes are TRBV5-1 and TRBJ2-3, with 9 nucleotides matching TRBD2. The CDR3 length is 19 residues. Germline CDR1 SGHRS, CDR2 YFSETQ. V trimming: 0 bases; J trimming: 2 bases; junction bases outside the gene matches: 13.

The rearrangement joins TRBV5-1 to TRBJ2-7; 9 nucleotides align to TRBD1. Germline lookup yields CDR1 SGHRS and CDR2 YFSETQ. CDR3 length equals 14 residues. V was clipped by 4 bases and J by 5 bases; unmatched bases: 7. CDR3: CASSPGQGINEQYF. The CDR3 DNA follows: TGCGCCAGCAGCCCTGGACAGGGGATAAACGAGCAGTACTTC.

This clone has a handful of counts. The gene calls are TRBV7-2 and TRBJ1-2; 10 bases align to TRBD1. Germline assignment: CDR1 SGHTA and CDR2 FQGNSA. Trimming at V came to 3 bases and at J to 6 bases, leaving 4 bases not matched to a gene. The length of the CDR3 is 14 residues. The CDR3, as DNA: TGTGCCAGCAGCTTGTCCGGGACAGGGGATGGCTACACCTTC. Protein: CASSLSGTGDGYTF.

This chain links TRBV19 with TRBJ1-2; D possibly corresponds to TRBD1 (5 bases). The V end was cut by 7 bases, the J end by 6 bases, with 12 bases between. Germline V lookup: CDR1 LNHDA, CDR2 SQIVND (reference sequence). The CDR3 length is 12 residues. CDR3 sequence: CASNRGKNGYTF. The CDR3 DNA reads as TGTGCCAGTAATCGGGGGAAAAATGGCTACACCTTC.

The CDR3 nucleotides are TGCGCCAGCAGCCCGAAGGGGGGACAGGGGGCGAACAATGAGCAGTTCTTC. It encodes CASSPKGGQGANNEQFF. The V and J genes are TRBV10-1 and TRBJ2-1; TRBD1 matches 12 bases. The CDR3 totals 17 residues. J was trimmed by 5 bases and V by 6 bases; bases with no gene match: 11. The V gene's germline CDR1 is WNHNN and CDR2 SYGVQD (reference sequence).

The chain links TRBV15 to TRBJ2-5; D possibly corresponds to TRBD2 (6 bases). The CDR3 is made up of 11 amino acids. Germline lookup yields CDR1 LNHNV and CDR2 YYDKDF (reference sequence). V was trimmed by 9 bases and J by 9 bases, leaving 14 bases between them. In DNA, the CDR3 is TGTGCCACTACTCGGACGGGAGCCCAGTACTTC. Translating it yields CATTRTGAQYF.

The V gene is TRBV9, the J gene TRBJ1-6; tentative D call: TRBD1 (5 bases). V was cut by 4 bases and J by 10 bases, with 12 bases left in between. The CDR3 totals 13 residues. The germline CDR1 and CDR2 sequences are SGDLS and YYNGEE. CDR3 region: CASSRGERSPLHF. The CDR3 nucleotides read TGTGCCAGCAGCCGGGGGGAAAGATCACCCCTCCACTTT.

V and J are TRBV28 and TRBJ2-1; 8 nucleotides line up with TRBD2. V shed 6 bases, J shed 1 base, and the junction held 5 bases outside the gene matches. The germline CDR1 and CDR2 sequences are MDHEN and SYDVKM. The CDR3 runs 15 residues. For the CDR3, the DNA is TGTGCCAGCAGAAACGCGGGAGGTTCCTACAATGAGCAGTTCTTC. Protein product: CASRNAGGSYNEQFF.

This rearrangement joins TRBV11-2 to TRBJ2-7; TRBD2 aligns across 11 bases. The V segment lost 5 bases and the J segment 2 bases; nucleotides outside the gene matches: 5. The CDR3 runs to 15 residues. Germline CDR1 SGHAT, CDR2 FQNNGV. The DNA of the CDR3 is TGTGCCAGCAGCGATACTAGCGGGGGAACCTACGAGCAGTACTTC. Its protein is CASSDTSGGTYEQYF.